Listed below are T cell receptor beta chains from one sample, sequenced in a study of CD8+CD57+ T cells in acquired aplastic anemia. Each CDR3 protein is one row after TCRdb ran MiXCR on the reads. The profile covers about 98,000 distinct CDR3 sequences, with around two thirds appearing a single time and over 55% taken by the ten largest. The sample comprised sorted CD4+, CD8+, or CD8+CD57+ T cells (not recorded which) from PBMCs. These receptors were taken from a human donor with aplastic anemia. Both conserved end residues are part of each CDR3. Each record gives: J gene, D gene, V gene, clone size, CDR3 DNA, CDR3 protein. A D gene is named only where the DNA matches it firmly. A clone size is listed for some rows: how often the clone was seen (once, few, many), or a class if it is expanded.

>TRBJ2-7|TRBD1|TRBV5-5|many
TGTGCCAGCACCCCACGGGACAGGAACATATACGAGCAGTACTTC
CASTPRDRNIYEQYF
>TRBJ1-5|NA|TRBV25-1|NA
TGTGCCAGCAGTGAAGGGGGTCTACAGCATTTT
CASSEGGLQHF
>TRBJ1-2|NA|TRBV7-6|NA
TGTGCCAGCAGCTTAGACGGCACCAACTATGGCTACACCTTC
CASSLDGTNYGYTF
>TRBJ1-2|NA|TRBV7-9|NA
TGTGCCAGCATGGCACAGGGACGTAACTATGGCTACACCTTC
CASMAQGRNYGYTF
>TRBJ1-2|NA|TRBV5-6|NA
TGTGCCAGCAGCTTCGGCGGGGCCGCCTATGGCTACACCTTC
CASSFGGAAYGYTF
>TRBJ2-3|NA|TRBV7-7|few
TGTGCTAGCAGCGCCAGGGATGATACGCAGTATTTT
CASSARDDTQYF
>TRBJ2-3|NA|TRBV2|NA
TGTGCCAGCAGTGAAGGCCAGGTCACAGATACGCAGTATTTT
CASSEGQVTDTQYF
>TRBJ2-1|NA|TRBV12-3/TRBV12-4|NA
TGTGCCAGCAGTTTAAGTGTAGGTCAATCACAGTTCTTC
CASSLSVGQSQFF
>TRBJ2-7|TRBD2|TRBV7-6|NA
TGTGCCAGCAGTCCCTTAGCGGGGCCGTTCTACGAGCAGTACTTC
CASSPLAGPFYEQYF
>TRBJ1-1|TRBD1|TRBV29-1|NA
TGCAGCGTTCGGACAGGGAGCACTGAAGCTTTCTTT
CSVRTGSTEAFF
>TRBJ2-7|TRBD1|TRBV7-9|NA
TGTGCCAGCAGCCCTCGGACAGGGTTGTGGGAGCAGTACTTC
CASSPRTGLWEQYF
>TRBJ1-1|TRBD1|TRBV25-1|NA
TGTGCCAGCAGTGATTCAGGGGGTAACACTGAAGCTTTCTTT
CASSDSGGNTEAFF
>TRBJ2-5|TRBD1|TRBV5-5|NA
TGTGCCAGCAGAACCGGGACAGGGGGCGTTGGGACCCAGTACTTC
CASRTGTGGVGTQYF
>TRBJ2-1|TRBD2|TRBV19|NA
TGTGCCACCGGACTAGCGGGGAACAATGAGCAGTTCTTC
CATGLAGNNEQFF
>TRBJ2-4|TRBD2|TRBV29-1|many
TGCAGCGTTGTCGGGGGGGCCATGGCCAAAAACATTCAGTACTTC
CSVVGGAMAKNIQYF
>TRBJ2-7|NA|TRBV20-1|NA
TGCAGTGCTATGGCCAGTAGCTACGAGCAGTACTTC
CSAMASSYEQYF
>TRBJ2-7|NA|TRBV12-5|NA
TGTGCTAGTGGATCCTCTCAGGAGAGTGACGAGCAGTACTTC
CASGSSQESDEQYF
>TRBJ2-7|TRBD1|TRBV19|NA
TGTGCCAGTAGTACGACAGGGTCGGGCGACGAGCAGTACTTC
CASSTTGSGDEQYF
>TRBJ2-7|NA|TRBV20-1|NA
TGCAGTGCTGTTGAACAGGCCGCCGCCCACGAGCAGTACTTC
CSAVEQAAAHEQYF
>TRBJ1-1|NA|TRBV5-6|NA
TGTGCCAGCGGGGGCCAGGGCGATATGAACACTGAAGCTTTCTTT
CASGGQGDMNTEAFF
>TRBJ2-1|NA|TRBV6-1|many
TGTGCCAGCAGTCCGGGACGGAGCTCCTACAATGAGCAGTTCTTC
CASSPGRSSYNEQFF
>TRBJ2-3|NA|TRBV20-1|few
TGCAGTGCTAGGTATCCAACAGTGGATACGCAGTATTTT
CSARYPTVDTQYF
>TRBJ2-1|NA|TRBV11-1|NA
TGTGCCAGCAGCTCCAACGACAGGCTTGGAAATGAGCAGTTCTTC
CASSSNDRLGNEQFF
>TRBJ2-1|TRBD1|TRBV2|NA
TGTGCCAGCAGTGTTCCTCCGACAGGGAAAAATGAGCAGTTCTTC
CASSVPPTGKNEQFF
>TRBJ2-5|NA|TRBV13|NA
TGTGCCAGCAGCGGCTCAATCTTGGAGACCCAGTACTTC
CASSGSILETQYF
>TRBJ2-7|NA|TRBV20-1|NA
TGCAGTGCTAGAAAGAACTACGAGCAGTACTTC
CSARKNYEQYF
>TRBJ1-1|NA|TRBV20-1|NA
TGCAGTGCTCCGATGGAACAGGGTGGTGCGACTGAAGCTTTCTTT
CSAPMEQGGATEAFF
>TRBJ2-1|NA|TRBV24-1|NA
TGTGCCACCAGTGATTGGTCAACCCGTGAGCAGTTCTTC
CATSDWSTREQFF
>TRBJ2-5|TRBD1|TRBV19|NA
TGTGCCAGTAGATCTAGACAGGGGGCGGGAGAGACCCAGTACTTC
CASRSRQGAGETQYF
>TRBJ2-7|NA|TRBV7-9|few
TGTGCCAGCAGCAATTCACCCGGGAGCTACGAGCAGTACTTC
CASSNSPGSYEQYF
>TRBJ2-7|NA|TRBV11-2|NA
TGTGCCAGCAGCTTAGATCTGGCAGGGACTCCCTACGAGCAGTACTTC
CASSLDLAGTPYEQYF
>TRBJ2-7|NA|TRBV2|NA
TGTGCCAGCACCCGGGACCTCTACGAGCAGTACTTC
CASTRDLYEQYF
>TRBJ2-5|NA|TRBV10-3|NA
TGTGCCATCACCCAGGATCCGGTCTCCACGGGGGAGACCCAGTACTTC
CAITQDPVSTGETQYF
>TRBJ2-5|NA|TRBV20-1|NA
TGCAGTGCCCAAGGCGTGAGAGAGACCCAGTACTTC
CSAQGVRETQYF
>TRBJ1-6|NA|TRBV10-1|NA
TGCGCCAGCCGTTCTACAATACAGGAATGGCGAGATAATTCACCCCTCCACTTT
CASRSTIQEWRDNSPLHF
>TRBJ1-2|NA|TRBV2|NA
TGTGCCAGCAGTGTGTCGGGGGCAAGGGGCTACACCTTC
CASSVSGARGYTF
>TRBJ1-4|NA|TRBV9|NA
TGTGCCAGCAGCGTACAGGGAGCTAATGAAAAACTGTTTTTT
CASSVQGANEKLFF
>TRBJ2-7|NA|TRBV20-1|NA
TGCAGTGCCCCCCGGGACTCCCTGAACGAGCAGTACTTC
CSAPRDSLNEQYF
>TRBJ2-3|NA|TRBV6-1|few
TGTGCCAGCAGTGGGGGGGGCGGCACAGATACGCAGTATTTT
CASSGGGGTDTQYF
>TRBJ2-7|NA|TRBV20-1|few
TGCAGTGCTGGAGATCACGAGCAGTACTTC
CSAGDHEQYF
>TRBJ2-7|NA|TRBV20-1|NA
TGCAGTGCTAGCTCCGTTCAATCCTACGAGCAGTACTTC
CSASSVQSYEQYF
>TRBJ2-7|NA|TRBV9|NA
TGTGCCAGCAGCGTAGAGGCTTCGTCAACCTACGAGCAGTACTTC
CASSVEASSTYEQYF
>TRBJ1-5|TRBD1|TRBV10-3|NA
TGTGCCACCGCAGGGGGCGCGAGCAATCAGCCCCAGCATTTT
CATAGGASNQPQHF
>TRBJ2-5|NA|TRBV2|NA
TGTGCCAGCAGTAGGGGCCAAGAGACCCAGTACTTC
CASSRGQETQYF
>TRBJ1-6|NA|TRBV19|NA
TGTGCCGCGCGTACGGGGCGTAATTCACCCCTCCACTTT
CAARTGRNSPLHF
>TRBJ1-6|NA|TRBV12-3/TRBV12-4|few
TGTGCCAGCACGGGACAACTTAATTCACCCCTCCACTTT
CASTGQLNSPLHF
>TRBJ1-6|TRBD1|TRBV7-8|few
TGTGCCAGCAGCCCTAGACAGGGCGCGTCACCCCTCCACTTT
CASSPRQGASPLHF
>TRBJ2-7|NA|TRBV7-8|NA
TGTGCCAGCAAGGGGAGTAGGGTGGGCTACGAGCAGTACTTC
CASKGSRVGYEQYF
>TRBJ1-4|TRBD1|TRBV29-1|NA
TGCAGCGTCGAAAAAGCAGGGGGGGAAAAACTGTTTTTT
CSVEKAGGEKLFF
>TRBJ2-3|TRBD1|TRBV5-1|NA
TGCGCCAGCAGCTTGGCCGGGACAGGGGGGGCAGATACGCAGTATTTT
CASSLAGTGGADTQYF
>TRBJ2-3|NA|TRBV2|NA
TGTGCCAGCAGAATCGGCGGGGGCACAGATACGCAGTATTTT
CASRIGGGTDTQYF